One and the same sample provided the 25 T cell receptor beta chains below, sequenced in a study of control samples from healthy donors and cancer patients. Clones were read by immunoSEQ multiplex PCR, and TCRdb kept only the in-frame ones, dropping some. This sample has approximately 100,000 clones, with about 86% found just once. Sequences were obtained from blood. The receptors come from a man aged 25-45 years in good health.

The rearrangement uses TRBV5-1 and TRBJ2-1, with a tentative D call TRBD2 (6 bases). Trimming took 5 bases from V and 5 from J, leaving 14 bases between them. The length of the CDR3 is 14 residues. CDR1 and CDR2 (germline): SGHRS, YFSETQ. The CDR3 here is CASRDGDLHNEQFF. The CDR3 DNA sequence: TGCGCCAGCAGAGACGGGGACTTGCACAATGAGCAGTTCTTC.

This chain links TRBV10-1 with TRBJ2-1; 12 bases line up with TRBD1. With 3 bases clipped from V and 7 bases from J, the junction kept 7 bases outside the gene matches. This CDR3 contains 16 residues. CDR1 and CDR2 from the germline V gene are WNHNN and SYGVQD (reference sequence). This CDR3 reads CASSDGDRGPVNEQFF. CDR3 DNA: TGCGCCAGCAGTGATGGGGACAGGGGGCCGGTAAATGAGCAGTTCTTC.

The CDR3 protein is CASSAGTGFSAFF. In nucleotides, the CDR3 is TGTGCCAGCAGTGCCGGGACAGGGTTTTCGGCTTTCTTT. The V gene is TRBV12-3 or TRBV12-4, the J gene TRBJ1-1; 9 positions match TRBD1. The junction had 9 bases not matched to a gene; V was cut back by 5 bases and J by 11 bases. CDR3 size: 13 residues.

This chain connects TRBV19 to TRBJ1-1; TRBD1 agrees at 8 bases. The junction had 7 bases not matched to a gene; V was cut back by 7 bases and J by 0 bases. This CDR3 spans 15 amino acids. CDR1 and CDR2 (germline): LNHDA, SQIVND (reference sequence). The CDR3 DNA reads TGTGCCAGTACGCAAGACAGGGGCATGAACACTGAAGCTTTCTTT. Protein product: CASTQDRGMNTEAFF.

This clone was observed once. The chain recombines TRBV29-1 with TRBJ2-2, with D possibly TRBD1 on 6 matching bases. The CDR3 has 16 residues. The germline V gene encodes CDR1 SQVTM and CDR2 ANQGSEA. Trimming stripped 5 bases from V and 5 bases from J, with 21 bases between. CDR3 loop: CSVSFPFTGPTGELFF. For the CDR3, the DNA is TGCAGCGTTTCGTTTCCGTTTACAGGGCCGACCGGGGAGCTGTTTTTT.

With regard to this clone: The same CDR3 can be traced to other DNA sequences in this sample. The DNA for the CDR3 is TGTGCCAGCACCCCAGGGGGTAACACCGGGGAGCTGTTTTTT. It specifies CASTPGGNTGELFF. The V gene is TRBV6-5, the J gene TRBJ2-2; the match to TRBD1 covers 7 bases. V was clipped by 7 bases and J by 2 bases; unmatched bases: 4. Germline assignment: CDR1 MNHEY and CDR2 SVGAGI. CDR3 length: 14 amino acids.

The chain couples TRBV5-1 to TRBJ2-3; 7 nucleotides agree with TRBD1. J lost 0 bases, V lost 5 bases, and 0 bases had no gene match. This CDR3 is 13 amino acids long. Germline loops: CDR1 SGHRS, CDR2 YFSETQ. CDR3 bases: TGCGCCAGCAGACAGGGGAGCACAGATACGCAGTATTTT. Protein product: CASRQGSTDTQYF.

V gene TRBV7-3 combines with J gene TRBJ2-2; D unclear. This CDR3 spans 13 amino acids. V was trimmed by 2 bases and J by 6 bases, leaving 7 bases between them. Germline lookup yields CDR1 SGHTA and CDR2 FQGTGA. CDR3 residues: CASSLGQPGELFF. The DNA of the CDR3 is TGTGCCAGCAGCTTAGGGCAGCCCGGGGAGCTGTTTTTT.

The V and J genes are TRBV7-9 and TRBJ2-7; D possibly matches TRBD1 or TRBD2 (6 bases each). The CDR3 loop spans 15 amino acids. The V end lost 3 bases, the J end lost 1 base, and 13 bases lay between the germline ends. Germline assignment: CDR1 SEHNR and CDR2 FQNEAQ (reference sequence). The CDR3 is CASSFLGGASYEQYF. The CDR3 coding sequence is TGTGCCAGCAGCTTTTTGGGGGGCGCATCCTACGAGCAGTACTTC.

In its sample, this clone was seen once. The J gene is TRBJ2-5, the V gene TRBV5-5; 11 bases fit TRBD2. Germline assignment: CDR1 SGHKS and CDR2 YYEKEE (reference sequence). This CDR3 is 17 amino acids long. With 4 bases clipped from V and 5 bases from J, the junction kept 13 bases outside the gene matches. CDR3 residues: CASSPTGGLAVRETQYF. CDR3 in DNA: TGTGCCAGCAGCCCCACTGGGGGACTAGCGGTCCGGGAGACCCAGTACTTC.

V is TRBV2 and J is TRBJ1-5; D possibly corresponds to TRBD1 (6 bases). Germline-derived CDR1 and CDR2 are SNHLY and FYNNEI. The CDR3 length is 15 residues. Trimming stripped 11 bases from V and 6 bases from J, with 23 bases between. CDR3 nucleotides: TGTGCCTCAGCAGTGGGGGGGGGCAATTCTCAGCCCCAGCATTTT. This translates into CASAVGGGNSQPQHF.

The chain combines TRBV29-1 with TRBJ1-1; TRBD1 is a possible D gene (5 bases). The V and J ends lost 4 bases and 4 bases respectively, with 13 bases between them. This CDR3 spans 13 amino acids. Per the germline V gene, CDR1 is SQVTM and CDR2 is ANQGSEA. CDR3 sequence (DNA): TGCAGCGTTGGAGAGGGGCCGGGCACTGAAGCTTTCTTT. Protein product: CSVGEGPGTEAFF. Filled out from reference TRBV29-1 and TRBJ1-1, the complete variable domain reads SAVISQKPSRDICQRGTSLTIQCQVDSQVTMMFWYRQQPGQSLTLIATANQGSEATYESGFVIDKFPISRPNLTFSTLTVSNMSPEDSSIYLCSVGEGPGTEAFFGQGTRLTVV.

This chain joins TRBV7-9 and TRBJ2-3; 15 bases fit TRBD2. In germline, CDR1 is SEHNR, CDR2 FQNEAQ (reference sequence). The V segment lost 5 bases and the J segment 5 bases; nucleotides outside the gene matches: 5. The CDR3 has 16 amino acids. CDR3 nucleotide sequence: TGTGCCAGCAGCCCGGCGGGACTAGCGGGAGGAGATACGCAGTATTTT. It is translated as CASSPAGLAGGDTQYF. Looking up the rest from reference TRBV7-9 and TRBJ2-3 gives the full variable domain: DTGVSQNPRHKITKRGQNVTFRCDPISEHNRLYWYRQTLGQGPEFLTYFQNEAQLEKSRLLSDRFSAERPKGSFSTLEIQRTEQGDSAMYLCASSPAGLAGGDTQYFGPGTRLTVL.

The rearrangement uses TRBV10-3 and TRBJ1-4; TRBD1 agrees at 8 bases. This CDR3 comprises 12 residues. The V segment lost 8 bases and the J segment 10 bases; nucleotides outside the gene matches: 6. Germline CDR1 reads ENHRY; CDR2 reads SYGVKD. In DNA, the CDR3 is TGTGCCATCGAGACAGGGGACGGAAAACTGTTTTTT. Protein: CAIETGDGKLFF.

The chain combines TRBV9 with TRBJ2-3, with 8 bases identical to TRBD2. J gave up 4 bases and V 4 bases, and 8 bases lay outside the gene matches. This CDR3 comprises 15 residues. Looked up from germline, CDR1 is SGDLS and CDR2 is YYNGEE. Here the CDR3 reads CASSNGLARADTQYF. CDR3 nucleotides: TGTGCCAGCAGCAACGGACTAGCAAGGGCAGATACGCAGTATTTT.

This clone was counted only a few times. The V gene is TRBV5-1, the J gene TRBJ1-3; D unresolved. Germline CDR1 and CDR2: SGHRS and YFSETQ. The CDR3 runs 13 residues. V was pared by 4 bases and J by 0 bases, with 5 bases between. The CDR3 here is CASSEGSGNTIYF. For the CDR3, the DNA is TGCGCCAGCAGCGAAGGCTCTGGAAACACCATATATTTT.

V and J are TRBV30 and TRBJ1-2; possibly TRBD1 for D (6 bases). The V gene's germline CDR1 is GTSNPN and CDR2 SVGIG (reference sequence). The CDR3 has 14 residues. V dropped 4 bases and J dropped 4 bases, with 16 bases sitting between them. The CDR3, as DNA: TGTGCCTGGATTAGGGACAATTATAGCTATGGCTACACCTTC. It is translated as CAWIRDNYSYGYTF. The full variable domain, rest sourced from reference TRBV30 and TRBJ1-2, is SQTIHQWPATLVQPVGSPLSLECTVEGTSNPNLYWYRQAAGRGLQLLFYSVGIGQISSEVPQNLSASRPQDRQFILSSKKLLLSDSGFYLCAWIRDNYSYGYTFGSGTRLTVV.

This clone was seen only once. V and J are TRBV3-1 (or the pseudogene TRBV3-2) and TRBJ2-7; tentatively, D is TRBD1 or TRBD2 (5 bases each). The CDR3 runs to 17 residues. Looked up from germline, CDR1 is LGHDT and CDR2 is YNNKEL (reference sequence). V gave up 2 bases and J gave up 0 bases, with 17 bases separating them. CDR3 coding DNA: TGTGCCAGCAGCCAATATCTGGGAGCAGGGACCTCCTACGAGCAGTACTTC. Translation: CASSQYLGAGTSYEQYF.

The rearrangement links TRBV9 to TRBJ2-7; D gene uncertain. V was trimmed by 0 bases and J by 6 bases, leaving 7 bases between them. The V gene's germline CDR1 is SGDLS and CDR2 YYNGEE. This CDR3 spans 12 amino acids. The CDR3 sequence is CASSVGVGEQYF. The CDR3 DNA is TGTGCCAGCAGCGTAGGTGTGGGCGAGCAGTACTTC.

V usage is TRBV28 and J usage is TRBJ2-5, with 7 bases identical to TRBD1. V was pared by 6 bases and J by 2 bases, with 9 bases of the junction left unmatched. CDR1 is MDHEN, CDR2 SYDVKM, per germline. The CDR3 totals 15 residues. DNA of the CDR3: TGTGCCAGCAGGAACCCGGACAGGCCACAAGAGACCCAGTACTTC. Translating it yields CASRNPDRPQETQYF.

The gene calls are TRBV19 and TRBJ2-1, with a weak D call TRBD2 (6 bases). CDR1 and CDR2 (germline): LNHDA, SQIVND (reference sequence). CDR3 length equals 13 residues. V dropped 5 bases and J dropped 10 bases, with 15 bases sitting between them. The CDR3 DNA reads as TGTGCCAGTAGTTCCGGGGGTGGTAAGGAGCAGTTCTTC. Translated: CASSSGGGKEQFF.

The chain joins TRBV7-9 to TRBJ2-5; no clear D. Per the germline V gene, CDR1 is SEHNR and CDR2 is FQNEAQ (reference sequence). Trimming removed 8 bases at V and 5 bases at J, with 12 bases between. The CDR3 loop spans 12 amino acids. Here the CDR3 reads CASPSPGETQYF. Written as DNA, the CDR3 is TGTGCCAGCCCCTCGCCCGGCGAGACCCAGTACTTC.

CDR3 protein: CASTNIFIGQGASYSNQPQHF. CDR3 nucleotides: TGTGCCAGTACCAACATTTTCATCGGACAGGGGGCTTCCTATAGCAATCAGCCCCAGCATTTT. This rearrangement joins TRBV19 to TRBJ1-5; the match to TRBD1 covers 11 bases. CDR3 length: 21 residues. Trimming at V came to 7 bases and at J to 0 bases, leaving 20 bases not matched to a gene. CDR1 is LNHDA and CDR2 is SQIVND in the germline V gene (reference sequence).

V and J are TRBV28 and TRBJ2-7; D might be TRBD1 (6 bases). The germline V gene has CDR1 MDHEN and CDR2 SYDVKM. The CDR3 has 15 residues. V was pared by 4 bases and J by 5 bases, with 18 bases between. The DNA of the CDR3 is TGTGCCAGCAGTTCCATACAGGGTCGGGGTGACGAGCAGTACTTC. Protein product: CASSSIQGRGDEQYF.

This chain joins TRBV6-5 and TRBJ2-2; D gene ambiguous. CDR3 length: 15 amino acids. Germline CDR1 MNHEY, CDR2 SVGAGI. V was clipped by 5 bases and J by 4 bases, with 14 bases between them. CDR3 nucleotide sequence: TGTGCCAGCAGTCCCTTCCCGCAGTTCACCGGGGAGCTGTTTTTT. Translation gives CASSPFPQFTGELFF.